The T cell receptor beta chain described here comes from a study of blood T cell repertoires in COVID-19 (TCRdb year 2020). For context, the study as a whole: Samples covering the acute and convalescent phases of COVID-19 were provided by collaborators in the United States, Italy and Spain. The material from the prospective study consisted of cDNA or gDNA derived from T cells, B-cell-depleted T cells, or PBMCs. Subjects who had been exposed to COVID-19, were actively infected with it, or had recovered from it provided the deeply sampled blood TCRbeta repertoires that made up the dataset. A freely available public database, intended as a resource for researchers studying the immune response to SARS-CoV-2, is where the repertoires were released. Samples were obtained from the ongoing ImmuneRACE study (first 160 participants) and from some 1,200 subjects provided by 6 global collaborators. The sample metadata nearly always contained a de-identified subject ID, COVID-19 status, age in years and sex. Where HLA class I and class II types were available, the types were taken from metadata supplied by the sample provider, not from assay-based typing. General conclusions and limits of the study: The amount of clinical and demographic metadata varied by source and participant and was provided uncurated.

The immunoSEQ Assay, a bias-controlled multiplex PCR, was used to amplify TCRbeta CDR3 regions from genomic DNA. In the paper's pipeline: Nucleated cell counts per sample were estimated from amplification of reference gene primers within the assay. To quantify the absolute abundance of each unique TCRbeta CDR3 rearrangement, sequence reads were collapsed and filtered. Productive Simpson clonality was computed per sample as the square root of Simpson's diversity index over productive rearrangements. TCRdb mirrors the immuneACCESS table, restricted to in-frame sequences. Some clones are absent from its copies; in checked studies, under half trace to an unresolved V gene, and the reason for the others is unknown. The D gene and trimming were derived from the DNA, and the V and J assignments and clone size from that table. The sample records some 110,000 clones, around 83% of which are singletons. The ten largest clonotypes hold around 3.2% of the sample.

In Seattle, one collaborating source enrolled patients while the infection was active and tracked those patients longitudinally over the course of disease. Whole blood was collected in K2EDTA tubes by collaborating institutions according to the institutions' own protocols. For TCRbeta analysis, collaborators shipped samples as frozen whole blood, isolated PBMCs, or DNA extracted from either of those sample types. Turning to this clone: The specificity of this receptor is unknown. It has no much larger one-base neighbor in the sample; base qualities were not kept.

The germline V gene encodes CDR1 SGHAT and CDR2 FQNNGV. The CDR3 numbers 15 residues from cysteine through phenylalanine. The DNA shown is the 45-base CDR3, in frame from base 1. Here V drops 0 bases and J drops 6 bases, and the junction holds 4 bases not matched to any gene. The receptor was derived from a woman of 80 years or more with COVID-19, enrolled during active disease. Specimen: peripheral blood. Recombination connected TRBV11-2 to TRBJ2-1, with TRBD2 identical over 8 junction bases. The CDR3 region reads CASSLDPSGGNEQFF. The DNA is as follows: TGTGCCAGCAGCTTAGATCCAAGCGGGGGCAATGAGCAGTTCTTC.